This T cell receptor beta chain was observed in a study of blood T cell repertoires in COVID-19. The V end lost 3 bases, the J end lost 3 bases, and 6 bases lay between the germline ends. The CDR3 runs 12 residues. In the study's own analysis: Reference gene primer amplification in the assay estimated nucleated cell counts. Here immunoSEQ multiplex PCR was the method, and the copy in TCRdb shows in-frame clones only, minus some. That table furnishes V, J and clone size, whereas the DNA furnished D and trimming. This table holds about 170,000 clones, 92% found once. This clone was counted once. This TCR derives from a man aged 25 to 40 with COVID-19, enrolled during active disease. The rearrangement uses TRBV12-3 or TRBV12-4 and TRBJ2-7; D not certain. The sequenced material came from peripheral blood. The CDR3 region is CASSFNGYEQYF. Here the CDR3 DNA reads TGTGCCAGCAGTTTTAACGGCTACGAGCAGTACTTC.